Listed here is a single T cell receptor beta chain. Repertoires were generated with immunoSEQ multiplex PCR, while TCRdb's copy carries only in-frame clones and drops some. The sample has 2 million to 2.5 million clones, over 90% seen once. The V segment lost 2 bases and the J segment 14 bases; nucleotides outside the gene matches: 9. The CDR3 runs to 13 residues. Germline CDR1 is MDHEN and CDR2 is SYDVKM. This specimen belongs to a study of shared clonotypes between healthy human individuals. The chain couples TRBV28 to TRBJ2-1; TRBD2 agrees at 7 bases. The TCR was taken from a man aged 18 to 35 in good health. Some clones in this sample may be carry-over from other donors' samples. The sequencing input was naive CD4+ T cells from PBMCs. The subset denotes: CD45RA+ positively selected. The CDR3 sequence is CASSLLGEGQKFF. The CDR3 DNA reads as TGTGCCAGCAGTTTACTGGGGGAGGGCCAAAAGTTCTTC.